The present entry profiles one T cell receptor beta chain with its context. The CDR3 has 15 amino acids. V shed 4 bases and J 3 bases; nucleotides not matched to a gene: 8. Per germline, CDR1 SGHTA and CDR2 FQGTGA. Participants reported their clinical history, and cohort assignment relied on those reports. The sample belongs to a study of blood T cell repertoires in COVID-19. Study at large: COVID-19 samples collected from the United States, Italy and Spain covered acute and convalescent phases.

Authors' data handling: Using reference gene primer amplification, nucleated cell counts were estimated. Using immunoSEQ multiplex PCR, the repertoire was profiled, and TCRdb retains in-frame clones only, with some absent. V and J calls and clone size follow that table, whereas D and trimming were derived from the DNA. Among around 150,000 clones, approximately 83% were seen once, and the ten largest hold roughly 4.9%. The material sequenced was PBMCs or T cells enriched from blood (not recorded which). The source is a man in his 70s who had been exposed to COVID-19. This chain links TRBV7-3 with TRBJ1-1; TRBD1 agrees at 7 bases. Written as DNA, the CDR3 is TGTGCCAGCAGCTCGACGACAGGGAAGTACACTGAAGCTTTCTTT. The encoded protein is CASSSTTGKYTEAFF.